A single count supports the clone carrying this T cell receptor (beta chain). This record belongs to a study of CD8 T cells in Susac syndrome. Germline values: CDR1 LGHDT, CDR2 YNNKEL (reference sequence). The V gene end was trimmed by 4 bases and the J gene end by 0 bases; junction bases not matched to a gene: 11. The CDR3 runs to 17 residues. Sequencing targeted TCR beta in T cells from blood (CD8+ and CD4+). Random hexamers were used to reverse transcribe the RNA input (roughly 0.5 to 1 ug). Each CDR3 protein is one row after TCRdb ran MiXCR on the immunoSEQ multiplex PCR reads. Of approximately 110,000 distinct CDR3 sequences listed, approximately 96% are singletons.

This rearrangement joins TRBV3-1 to TRBJ2-7; 8 bases are a match to TRBD1. The sequence derives from a human donor in good health. Sequenced material: CD4+ T cells from PBMCs. CDR3 bases: TGTGCCAGCAGCCCCGGACAGGGTTACAAATTCTCCTACGAGCAGTACTTC. Translation: CASSPGQGYKFSYEQYF.